This T cell receptor (beta chain) was found in a study of T cell responses to AZD1222 COVID-19 vaccine. Study-level points and caveats: Unmutated variant regions are reportedly targeted by nearly half of spike-specific TCRs. Clonal diversity was possibly underestimated; the donors were predominantly white British and more often female. Researchers report vaccine-associated CD4 TCRs spanning spike, with dominance at 160-218 and 743-854.

The V and J ends lost 5 bases and 4 bases, in that order; junction bases with no gene match: 11. CDR1 and CDR2 (germline): SGHVS, FQNEAQ. CDR3 length equals 16 residues. On this clone: Its target is unknown.

Assay: immunoSEQ multiplex PCR; the TCRdb copy retains only in-frame clones and omits some. This table holds about 180,000 clones, approximately 86% found once. The starting material was peripheral blood, obtained on day 0 of AZD1222 vaccination. This clonotype was obtained from an adult in good health. This chain links TRBV7-8 with TRBJ1-3; 7 bases map to TRBD1. This CDR3 is CASSTRQGGSGNTIYF. The DNA of the CDR3 is TGTGCCAGCAGCACCAGACAGGGAGGATCCGGAAACACCATATATTTT.